This TCR beta chain was recovered during a study of cytomegalovirus exposure and HLA in healthy donors. The study ran its PCR with 60 Vbeta and 13 Jbeta primers. Assay used: immunoSEQ multiplex PCR; TCRdb lists only in-frame clones, some missing. This table has 90,000 to 120,000 clones, approximately 73% appearing once. The CDR3 sequence is 14 residues long. The V gene end was trimmed by 5 bases and the J gene end by 4 bases; junction bases not matched to a gene: 5. The germline gives CDR1 SGHAT, CDR2 FQNNGV. A word on this clone: What it recognizes is unknown.

Study-wide results and limits: Several of the most significant clusters appeared, in a later analysis, to be linked to common viral pathogens. Some V segments, TRBV6-2 and TRBV6-3 among them, were indistinguishable and were therefore excluded. Overall, approximately 150 TCR beta chains were annotated as cytomegalovirus-associated.

The rearrangement uses TRBV11-2 and TRBJ2-7; 10 bases are a match to TRBD1. This clonotype was sampled from a man aged 25-45 years in good health and CMV-seronegative. Sequenced input: PBMCs. The DNA for the CDR3 is TGTGCCAGCAGCGCCGGGACAGGGGAGTACGAGCAGTACTTC. It encodes CASSAGTGEYEQYF. The full variable domain, with the rest looked up from reference TRBV11-2 and TRBJ2-7, is EAGVAQSPRYKIIEKRQSVAFWCNPISGHATLYWYQQILGQGPKLLIQFQNNGVVDDSQLPKDRFSAERLKGVDSTLKIQPAKLEDSAVYLCASSAGTGEYEQYFGPGTRLTVT.